This record covers a single T cell receptor (beta chain). Its antigen is not known. The CDR3 covers 15 residues. V was trimmed by 1 base and J by 5 bases, leaving 14 bases between them. CDR1 is MNHEY and CDR2 is SMNVEV in the germline V gene (reference sequence). The method was immunoSEQ multiplex PCR; TCRdb's version includes in-frame clones alone and lacks a portion of them. Of some 150,000 clones in the sample, roughly 89% were seen once. These data come from a study of T cell responses to AZD1222 COVID-19 vaccine. Findings of the study overall: Two AZD1222 administrations were followed by greater Spike-specific TCR breadth and depth.

This receptor was taken from an adult in good health. Specimen: peripheral blood, collected on day 0 of AZD1222 vaccination. The chain links TRBV27 to TRBJ1-1; D is perhaps TRBD1 (5 bases). CDR3: CASSLFAGLLTEAFF. The CDR3 coding sequence is TGTGCCAGCAGTTTATTCGCAGGGTTGTTGACTGAAGCTTTCTTT.